Listed below are T cell receptor beta chains from one sample, sequenced in a study of shared clonotypes between healthy human individuals. Some clones are missing from TCRdb's copy, which holds only in-frame ones; the method was immunoSEQ multiplex PCR. This sample carries some 2,100,000 clones, about 94% of them seen once, and the ten largest clones take approximately 0.13%. What was sequenced was naive CD4+ T cells sorted from blood. These receptor sequences come from a man younger than 35 in good health. The CDR3 runs from the conserved cysteine through the conserved F or W. The D gene is left open where the match is weak. The size field is filled for only some rows; it gives once, few, many or a size class.

d_call clone_size j_call v_call cdr3_nt cdr3_aa
NA NA TRBJ2-1 TRBV15 TGTGCCACCAGCCCGTGGCCTTGGGAGCTTAATGAGCAGTTCTTC CATSPWPWELNEQFF
NA NA TRBJ1-5 TRBV7-6 TGTGCCAGCAGCTTAGTTCGTCAGGGGTCAATAGGCAATCAGCCCCAGCATTTT CASSLVRQGSIGNQPQHF
NA NA TRBJ2-2 TRBV7-9 TGTGCCAGCAGCTTAATTCCCGACTTCGGGGAGCTGTTTTTT CASSLIPDFGELFF
NA NA TRBJ2-7 TRBV4-1 TGCGCCAGCAGCCAAGATTTGGCTAGCGCTGCCTACGAGCAGTACTTC CASSQDLASAAYEQYF
NA NA TRBJ1-1 TRBV11-3 TGTGCCAGCAGCTTAGACAGGGTAGCTGAAGCTTTCTTT CASSLDRVAEAFF
NA NA TRBJ2-5 TRBV27 TGTGCCAGCAGTTGGAACAGTAAAGAGACCCAGTACTTC CASSWNSKETQYF
TRBD1 NA TRBJ1-2 TRBV5-1 TGCGCCAGCAGCTTGGGAGGGACAGGGGACGCGATTATGAAGGGCTACACCTTC CASSLGGTGDAIMKGYTF
NA NA TRBJ2-7 TRBV19 TGTGCCAGTAGTATAGGGACTTTAAACTCCTACGAGCAGTACTTC CASSIGTLNSYEQYF
NA NA TRBJ1-1 TRBV5-4 TGTGCCAGCAGCTTGCACCAGATGAACACTGAAGCTTTCTTT CASSLHQMNTEAFF
TRBD1 NA TRBJ1-1 TRBV5-6 TGTGCCAGCAGCAAGGACAGGGCCTCTGAAGCTTTCTTT CASSKDRASEAFF
NA NA TRBJ2-7 TRBV19 TGTGCCAGTACCCCAGGTACGAGGGGATACGAGCAGTACTTC CASTPGTRGYEQYF
NA NA TRBJ1-2 TRBV18 TGTGCCAGCTCACCTGACACCCTCGAGAGGGGCTACACCTTC CASSPDTLERGYTF
NA NA TRBJ2-2 TRBV7-9 TGTGCCAGCAGCTTAAGGCAATGGCAGGGGCCCTCCGGGGAGCTGTTTTTT CASSLRQWQGPSGELFF
TRBD1 NA TRBJ1-4 TRBV7-6 TGTGCCAGCAGCCAGGGGGAGTACAATGAAAAACTGTTTTTT CASSQGEYNEKLFF
NA NA TRBJ2-7 TRBV9 TGTGCCAGCAGCGTAAGGGACAACCCTTCGAACGAGCAGTACTTC CASSVRDNPSNEQYF
NA NA TRBJ2-7 TRBV27 TGTGCCAGCAGTTTATCGAAGGCAGGGTCCCACGAGCAGTACTTC CASSLSKAGSHEQYF
NA NA TRBJ2-1 TRBV29-1 TGCAGCGTTGGGGCCGCTTCCTACAATGAGCAGTTCTTC CSVGAASYNEQFF
TRBD1 NA TRBJ2-7 TRBV6-5 TGTGCCAGCACCCAGGGGGCCGAGCAGTACTTC CASTQGAEQYF
NA NA TRBJ1-5 TRBV5-6 TGTGCCAGCAGCTTGTTCAGCAATCAGCCCCAGCATTTT CASSLFSNQPQHF
TRBD2 NA TRBJ2-5 TRBV10-3 TGTGCCATCAGTGAGTCGGGACTAGCGTTTAAAGAGACCCAGTACTTC CAISESGLAFKETQYF
TRBD1 NA TRBJ1-5 TRBV4-1 TGCGCCAGCACCCCGGGACAGGGGGTTTATAGCAATCAGCCCCAGCATTTT CASTPGQGVYSNQPQHF
TRBD2 NA TRBJ2-3 TRBV28 TGTGCCAGCAGTCGTAGCGGGAGAGATAGAGATACGCAGTATTTT CASSRSGRDRDTQYF
NA NA TRBJ1-2 TRBV9 TGTGCCAGCAGCGTAGAGCCAGACAGAAGCTATGGCTACACCTTC CASSVEPDRSYGYTF
NA NA TRBJ1-6 TRBV20-1 TGCAGTGCTATTAACCCGGCAGCCCTCCACTTT CSAINPAALHF
NA NA TRBJ1-2 TRBV19 TGTGCCCCTAAAAGGGGAGATGGCTACACCTTC CAPKRGDGYTF
NA NA TRBJ2-7 TRBV4-2 TGTGCCAGCAGCCAACCCCCGGACTACGAGCAGTACTTC CASSQPPDYEQYF
NA NA TRBJ2-2 TRBV13 TGTGCCAGCAGCGCCCCCACCGACAGGACCGGGGAGCTGTTTTTT CASSAPTDRTGELFF
TRBD2 NA TRBJ2-3 TRBV5-1 TGCGCCAGCAGCTTGGGTAGCGGGGGGACGGATACGCAGTATTTT CASSLGSGGTDTQYF
NA NA TRBJ1-3 TRBV2 TGTGCCAGCAGTGAGGGAAGGGGAAACACCATATATTTT CASSEGRGNTIYF
NA once TRBJ2-1 TRBV9 TGTGCCAGCGGGTCTTTATACAATGAGCAGTTCTTC CASGSLYNEQFF
TRBD2 NA TRBJ2-7 TRBV5-1 TGCGCCAGCAGCTTGTATGGCGGGGGCTACGAGCAGTACTTC CASSLYGGGYEQYF
TRBD2 NA TRBJ2-3 TRBV5-1 TGCGCCAGCATCCCCAGCGGGGGCGCAGATACGCAGTATTTT CASIPSGGADTQYF
NA NA TRBJ1-6 TRBV7-3 TGTGCCAGCAGCCTTATGGCAGGGAAGGCTTCACCCCTCCACTTT CASSLMAGKASPLHF
NA NA TRBJ2-4 TRBV2 TGTGCCAGCATTCCCGACCTAGCCAAAAACATTCAGTACTTC CASIPDLAKNIQYF
NA NA TRBJ2-1 TRBV29-1 TGCAGCGGGGCCCCCTACAATGAGCAGTTCTTC CSGAPYNEQFF
NA NA TRBJ2-5 TRBV5-1 TGCGCCAGCAGTCAACAAGAGACCCAGTACTTC CASSQQETQYF
TRBD1 NA TRBJ1-5 TRBV5-3 TGTGCCAGAAGCTTGGCGGGACAGCTGGTGGATGGCAATCAGCCCCAGCATTTT CARSLAGQLVDGNQPQHF
TRBD2 once TRBJ2-7 TRBV10-1 TGCGCCAGCAGCCTGGGACTAGCGGGGGAGCAGTACTTC CASSLGLAGEQYF
NA NA TRBJ2-7 TRBV10-1 TGCGCCAGCAGTCCCGTACTCGGTAGCTCCTACGAGCAGTACTTC CASSPVLGSSYEQYF
TRBD2 NA TRBJ2-1 TRBV7-6 TGTGCCAGCAGCCGAGGACTAGCGGGAGACCCCTTATACAATGAGCAGTTCTTC CASSRGLAGDPLYNEQFF
NA NA TRBJ1-5 TRBV18 TGTGCCAGCTCACCACTAGAGAATCAGCCCCAGCATTTT CASSPLENQPQHF
NA NA TRBJ1-1 TRBV30 TGTGCCTGGAGTTATACAGGGAACACTGAAGCTTTCTTT CAWSYTGNTEAFF
NA NA TRBJ1-1 TRBV5-1 TGCGCCAGCAGCTTGGATCCTCAGGGGCAGAACACTGAAGCTTTCTTT CASSLDPQGQNTEAFF
NA NA TRBJ2-7 TRBV9 TGTGCCAGCAGCGTAGCTACGGGACCCACCCAGTCGCAGTACTTC CASSVATGPTQSQYF
NA NA TRBJ1-5 TRBV12-5 TGTGCTAGTGGTTTGGTCGGGGACGAGCGAAATCAGCCCCAGCATTTT CASGLVGDERNQPQHF
NA NA TRBJ2-5 TRBV7-2 TGTGCCAGCGGTTCCCCGACCCAGTACTTC CASGSPTQYF
TRBD1 NA TRBJ2-3 TRBV15 TGTGCCACCAGCAGAGATCTTACTCAGGGGGTTACCACAGATACGCAGTATTTT CATSRDLTQGVTTDTQYF
NA NA TRBJ1-1 TRBV5-1 TGCGCCAGCAGTGTGGGGAAGAACACTGAAGCTTTCTTT CASSVGKNTEAFF
NA few TRBJ2-1 TRBV7-9 TGTGCCAGCAGCTTCGGAGGGAGCTCCTACAATGAGCAGTTCTTC CASSFGGSSYNEQFF
TRBD1 NA TRBJ2-3 TRBV6-1 TGTGCCAGCCACCGGGACAGGGTCACAGATACGCAGTATTTT CASHRDRVTDTQYF